This entry lists 12 T cell receptor beta chains sequenced from one sample in a study of beta chain features in type 1 diabetes. The sequenced template was cDNA made from the entire isolated RNA. Sequencing used immunoSEQ multiplex PCR; TCRdb keeps in-frame clones, though not all of them. The sample shows hundreds of thousands of clones, roughly 16% of them seen only once. Sequenced input: naive CD4+ T cells from blood. These receptors all come from a woman younger than 35 in good health.

In its sample, this clone was seen a few times. V is TRBV7-2 and J is TRBJ2-7; 12 bases match TRBD2. CDR3 length: 17 residues. The germline V gene encodes CDR1 SGHTA and CDR2 FQGNSA. V dropped 0 bases and J dropped 5; count of bases not matched to a gene: 8. The CDR3 DNA is TGTGCCAGCAGCTTAGCCCCACTAGCGGGAGGCTTCCACGAGCAGTACTTC. Its protein is CASSLAPLAGGFHEQYF.

This clone was detected only a few times. The chain carries TRBV2 and TRBJ2-1; possible D gene TRBD2, 6 bases. This CDR3 is 14 amino acids long. V was cut by 4 bases and J by 10 bases, with 17 bases left in between. Germline assignment: CDR1 SNHLY and CDR2 FYNNEI. CDR3 residues: CASSAELAMREQFF. CDR3 bases: TGTGCCAGCAGTGCGGAACTAGCAATGAGGGAGCAGTTCTTC. The full variable domain, with the rest looked up from reference TRBV2 and TRBJ2-1, is EPEVTQTPSHQVTQMGQEVILRCVPISNHLYFYWYRQILGQKVEFLVSFYNNEISEKSEIFDDQFSVERPDGSNFTLKIRSTKLEDSAMYFCASSAELAMREQFFGPGTRLTVL.

This clone was seen a few times. The chain recombines TRBV9 with TRBJ2-3; D possibly uses TRBD1 or TRBD2 (6 bases each). The CDR3 sequence is 15 residues long. Trimming removed 4 bases from V and 5 bases from J, with 17 bases in between. From germline, CDR1 is SGDLS and CDR2 YYNGEE. The CDR3 DNA sequence: TGTGCCAGCAGCCCCCATCCGGGGGCCAAAGATACGCAGTATTTT. As protein: CASSPHPGAKDTQYF.

J is TRBJ2-1 and V is TRBV5-6; TRBD2 matches 8 bases. Trimming at V came to 3 bases and at J to 4 bases, leaving 9 bases not matched to a gene. The germline V gene encodes CDR1 SGHDT and CDR2 YYEEEE. The length of the CDR3 is 16 residues. CDR3 sequence reads: CASSYTVGLEYNEQFF. CDR3 nucleotide sequence: TGTGCCAGCAGCTACACCGTGGGACTAGAATACAATGAGCAGTTCTTC.

This clone has a handful of counts. This chain uses TRBV5-6 with TRBJ2-7, with D hard to call. CDR1 is SGHDT and CDR2 is YYEEEE in the germline V gene. V lost 2 bases and J 4 bases, leaving 4 bases between the germline ends. This CDR3 is built from 11 residues. The CDR3 bases are TGTGCCAGCAGCTTAAGATACGAGCAGTACTTC. As protein: CASSLRYEQYF.

This clone was counted between two and nine times. The chain is built from TRBV2 and TRBJ2-7; no definite D call. CDR3 length: 12 residues. Germline-derived CDR1 and CDR2 are SNHLY and FYNNEI. Trimming removed 8 bases at V and 1 base at J, with 9 bases between. CDR3 bases: TGTGCCAGCCAGACCCGGTCCTACGAGCAGTACTTC. Translation: CASQTRSYEQYF.

This clone was counted a few times. The V and J genes are TRBV18 and TRBJ2-1, with a tentative D call TRBD2 (6 bases). CDR3 length equals 14 residues. Germline values: CDR1 KGHSH, CDR2 LQKENI. Trimming left V 4 bases short and J 3 bases short, with 10 bases between. This chain's CDR3 is CASSLSGVYNEQFF. The CDR3 DNA reads as TGTGCCAGCTCACTTAGCGGAGTCTACAATGAGCAGTTCTTC.

The chain combines TRBV10-3 with TRBJ2-7, with D perhaps TRBD1 or TRBD2 (5 bases each). Trimming cost V 10 bases and J 1 base, with 14 bases left between them. Germline V gives CDR1 ENHRY, CDR2 SYGVKD. This CDR3 is built from 13 residues. CDR3 DNA: TGTGCCAGCAACACGGGGCTTTCCTACGAGCAGTACTTC. As protein: CASNTGLSYEQYF.

The rearrangement joins TRBV18 to TRBJ1-4, with a possible D match to TRBD1 (6 bases). With 3 bases removed from V and 5 bases from J, the gap between germline ends came to 13 bases. The CDR3 spans 15 residues. The germline CDR1 and CDR2 sequences are KGHSH and LQKENI. CDR3 region: CASSPLVRGNEKLFF. CDR3 bases: TGTGCCAGCTCACCTCTCGTCAGGGGAAATGAAAAACTGTTTTTT.

This clone was counted a few times. V gene TRBV10-3 combines with J gene TRBJ1-2; a weak D match, TRBD1 (6 bases). Trimming removed 4 bases from V and 0 bases from J, with 9 bases in between. The CDR3 is made up of 14 amino acids. Germline V gene sequence: CDR1 ENHRY, CDR2 SYGVKD. The CDR3 loop is CAISVAGANYGYTF. In DNA, the CDR3 is TGTGCCATCAGTGTCGCAGGGGCTAACTATGGCTACACCTTC.

This clone was detected only a few times. The gene calls are TRBV5-1 and TRBJ2-7; 7 nucleotides match TRBD2. V shed 0 bases, J shed 7 bases, and the junction held 10 bases outside the gene matches. CDR1 and CDR2 (germline): SGHRS, YFSETQ. This CDR3 has 15 residues. The CDR3, as DNA: TGCGCCAGCAGCTTGGACCTTGGGAGGGAGAGGGAGCAGTACTTC. Translation: CASSLDLGREREQYF.

The CDR3 sequence: CASSKHGGSEAFF. CDR3 in DNA: TGTGCCAGCAGTAAACATGGTGGCAGTGAAGCTTTCTTT. The chain has TRBV2 and TRBJ1-1; D is undetermined. Trimming shortened V by 5 bases and J by 7 bases, and 14 bases separated the two germline ends. Germline assignment: CDR1 SNHLY and CDR2 FYNNEI. The CDR3 covers 13 residues.